The 15 T cell receptor beta chains presented below share a single source sample, sequenced in a study of blood T cell repertoires in COVID-19. Produced via immunoSEQ multiplex PCR; TCRdb's table is partial and in-frame only. The sample has over 250,000 clones; 89% are singletons. The sequencing input was peripheral blood. The source is a man over 45 with acute or convalescent COVID-19.

The CDR3: CASGLRQGYNEQYF. The CDR3 nucleotides are TGTGCTAGTGGTTTGCGGCAGGGGTACAACGAGCAGTACTTC. This rearrangement joins TRBV12-5 to TRBJ2-7; TRBD1 is a possible D gene (6 bases). The V end lost 2 bases, the J end lost 5 bases, and 13 bases lay between the germline ends. CDR1 is LGHNT, CDR2 FRNRAP, per germline. This CDR3 has 14 residues.

The gene calls are TRBV12-5 and TRBJ1-1; D is perhaps TRBD1 (5 bases). CDR3 length: 13 residues. The V end lost 4 bases, the J end lost 4 bases, and 10 bases lay between the germline ends. Germline V lookup: CDR1 LGHNT, CDR2 FRNRAP. The CDR3 spells CASGSARGTEAFF. In DNA, the CDR3 is TGTGCTAGTGGTTCGGCTAGGGGCACTGAAGCTTTCTTT.

The chain uses TRBV7-3 and TRBJ2-5, with D perhaps matching TRBD1 (6 bases). Germline V CDR1 and CDR2: SGHTA, FQGTGA. The CDR3 length is 15 residues. V lost 2 bases and J lost 6, with 16 bases in between. The CDR3 protein is CASSLGGQSSQTQYF. DNA of the CDR3: TGTGCCAGCAGCTTAGGCGGACAGAGCTCGCAGACCCAGTACTTC.

V usage is TRBV6-5 and J usage is TRBJ2-7; D may be TRBD2 (5 bases). CDR1 is MNHEY, CDR2 SVGAGI, per germline. V lost 0 bases to trimming and J lost 4 bases, with 7 bases between them. There are 13 residues in the CDR3. The CDR3 loop reads CASSYSRTYEQYF. CDR3 nucleotides: TGTGCCAGCAGTTACTCGAGGACTTACGAGCAGTACTTC.

This chain links TRBV30 with TRBJ2-2, with D possibly matching TRBD2 (6 bases). Trimming pared 4 bases from V and 7 bases from J, leaving 13 bases between. Germline assignment: CDR1 GTSNPN and CDR2 SVGIG (reference sequence). The CDR3 runs 13 residues. The CDR3 nucleotides read TGTGCCTGGACGGCGGGGTCTTACGGGGAGCTGTTTTTT. As protein: CAWTAGSYGELFF. Supplemented by reference TRBV30 and TRBJ2-2, the full variable domain reads SQTIHQWPATLVQPVGSPLSLECTVEGTSNPNLYWYRQAAGRGLQLLFYSVGIGQISSEVPQNLSASRPQDRQFILSSKKLLLSDSGFYLCAWTAGSYGELFFGEGSRLTVL.

The chain joins TRBV30 to TRBJ1-4; TRBD1 matches at 10 bases. With 7 bases clipped from V and 6 bases from J, the junction kept 8 bases outside the gene matches. In germline, CDR1 is GTSNPN, CDR2 SVGIG (reference sequence). This CDR3 has 14 amino acids. In DNA form, the CDR3 reads TGTGCCTACTCCCGACAGGGGGCGCATGAAAAACTGTTTTTT. Translating it yields CAYSRQGAHEKLFF. The complete variable domain, with remaining parts taken from reference TRBV30 and TRBJ1-4, reads SQTIHQWPATLVQPVGSPLSLECTVEGTSNPNLYWYRQAAGRGLQLLFYSVGIGQISSEVPQNLSASRPQDRQFILSSKKLLLSDSGFYLCAYSRQGAHEKLFFGSGTQLSVL.

This CDR3 is CAWSNRVDKNQPQHF. CDR3 nucleotides: TGTGCCTGGAGCAACAGGGTCGATAAGAATCAGCCCCAGCATTTT. This sequence joins TRBV30 and TRBJ1-5, with TRBD1 as a possible D gene (6 bases). Germline loops: CDR1 GTSNPN, CDR2 SVGIG (reference sequence). The CDR3 spans 15 residues. V was cut by 3 bases and J by 4 bases, with 16 bases left in between.

The chain is built from TRBV5-8 and TRBJ1-1, with a possible D match to TRBD1 (5 bases). Between the trimmed V and J ends, which lost 3 bases and 2 bases, there was a span of 8 bases. The CDR3 has 13 residues. CDR1 and CDR2 (germline): SGHTS, YDEGEE. The DNA for the CDR3 is TGTGCCAGCAGCTGGGGGGTCAACACTGAAGCTTTCTTT. As protein: CASSWGVNTEAFF.

This clone was recorded a few times. This sequence joins TRBV30 and TRBJ1-6; TRBD1 matches 7 bases. Trimming cost V 0 bases and J 0 bases; bases outside gene matches: 5. The CDR3 has 17 amino acids. The germline V gene has CDR1 GTSNPN and CDR2 SVGIG (reference sequence). The CDR3 DNA follows: TGTGCCTGGAGTGTAAAGGGGGCAAGCTCCTATAATTCACCCCTCCACTTT. It codes for CAWSVKGASSYNSPLHF.

This chain joins TRBV5-1 and TRBJ1-1; 7 bases match TRBD1. V lost 5 bases and J lost 1; bases outside the gene matches: 5. The germline V gene has CDR1 SGHRS and CDR2 YFSETQ. CDR3 length: 14 residues. The CDR3 DNA is TGCGCCAGCAGACCCAGACAGGGGAACACTGAAGCTTTCTTT. This codes for CASRPRQGNTEAFF. Together with reference TRBV5-1 and TRBJ1-1, the CDR3 gives the full variable domain: KAGVTQTPRYLIKTRGQQVTLSCSPISGHRSVSWYQQTPGQGLQFLFEYFSETQRNKGNFPGRFSGRQFSNSRSEMNVSTLELGDSALYLCASRPRQGNTEAFFGQGTRLTVV.

Comment on this clone: One end of the junction fails to match germline, which may point to a read error. The gene calls are TRBV7-7 and TRBJ2-1; a possible D gene is TRBD2 (6 bases). Germline values: CDR1 SSHAT, CDR2 FNYEAQ (reference sequence). The CDR3 spans 14 residues. CDR3 region: CASSLDGGYNEQFF. As DNA, the CDR3 is TGTGCTAGCAGCTTAGACGGGGGTTACAATGAGCAGTTCTTC.

The V gene is TRBV7-9, the J gene TRBJ1-1, with D possibly matching TRBD1 (5 bases). Looked up from germline, CDR1 is SEHNR and CDR2 is FQNEAQ (reference sequence). V was trimmed by 5 bases and J by 3 bases, leaving 10 bases between them. The CDR3 covers 13 residues. CDR3 sequence (DNA): TGTGCCAGCAGCCCCGACAGCTACACTGAAGCTTTCTTT. As protein: CASSPDSYTEAFF.

This chain uses TRBV5-4 with TRBJ2-5, with TRBD2 identical over 10 bases. The germline V gene encodes CDR1 SGHNT and CDR2 YYREEE (reference sequence). The CDR3 spans 16 residues. Trimming removed 4 bases from V and 2 bases from J; junction bases left unmatched: 8. CDR3: CASSRAASGGQETQYF. The CDR3 bases are TGTGCCAGCAGCCGGGCGGCTAGCGGGGGACAAGAGACCCAGTACTTC.

The chain has TRBV11-1 and TRBJ1-1; TRBD1 might be the D (6 bases). V was clipped by 6 bases and J by 5 bases, with 22 bases between them. CDR3 length: 16 amino acids. The germline CDR1 and CDR2 sequences are SGHAT and FQDESV (reference sequence). CDR3 protein: CASSSTYRAGNTEAFF. For the CDR3, the DNA is TGTGCCAGCAGTTCCACCTACAGGGCCGGTAATACTGAAGCTTTCTTT. Looking up the rest from reference TRBV11-1 and TRBJ1-1 gives the full variable domain: EAEVAQSPRYKITEKSQAVAFWCDPISGHATLYWYRQILGQGPELLVQFQDESVVDDSQLPKDRFSAERLKGVDSTLKIQPAELGDSAMYLCASSSTYRAGNTEAFFGQGTRLTVV.

The J gene is TRBJ2-7, the V gene TRBV27, with 7 bases that match TRBD1. Per the germline V gene, CDR1 is MNHEY and CDR2 is SMNVEV (reference sequence). The V and J ends lost 5 bases and 2 bases, in that order; junction bases with no gene match: 6. This CDR3 region has 14 residues. The CDR3 DNA sequence: TGTGCCAGCAGTCCCTGGACAGGAGCCTACGAGCAGTACTTC. Its translation: CASSPWTGAYEQYF.